In its sample, the clone carrying this T cell receptor beta chain was seen once. Clones were read by immunoSEQ multiplex PCR, and TCRdb kept only the in-frame ones, dropping some. The sample lists 45,000 to 55,000 clones; roughly 84% were seen once. This specimen comes from a study of OX40 agonist ivuxolimab in advanced cancers. The V gene end was trimmed by 3 bases and the J gene end by 9 bases; junction bases not matched to a gene: 8. The CDR3 has 15 residues. The germline gives CDR1 SGHTA, CDR2 FQGNSA. This receptor was taken from an adult with an advanced solid tumor such as melanoma, head and neck, liver or kidney cancer. The sample consisted of CD4+ or CD8+ T cells sorted from blood, taken in a trial of the OX40 agonist ivuxolimab. This chain joins TRBV7-2 and TRBJ2-4, with TRBD2 identical over 10 bases. This chain's CDR3 is CASSLVGTSEGIQYF. In nucleotides, the CDR3 is TGTGCCAGCAGCTTGGTTGGGACTAGCGAGGGCATTCAGTACTTC. Looking up the rest from reference TRBV7-2 and TRBJ2-4 gives the full variable domain: GAGVSQSPSNKVTEKGKDVELRCDPISGHTALYWYRQSLGQGLEFLIYFQGNSAPDKSGLPSDRFSAERTGGSVSTLTIQRTQQEDSAVYLCASSLVGTSEGIQYFGAGTRLSVL.